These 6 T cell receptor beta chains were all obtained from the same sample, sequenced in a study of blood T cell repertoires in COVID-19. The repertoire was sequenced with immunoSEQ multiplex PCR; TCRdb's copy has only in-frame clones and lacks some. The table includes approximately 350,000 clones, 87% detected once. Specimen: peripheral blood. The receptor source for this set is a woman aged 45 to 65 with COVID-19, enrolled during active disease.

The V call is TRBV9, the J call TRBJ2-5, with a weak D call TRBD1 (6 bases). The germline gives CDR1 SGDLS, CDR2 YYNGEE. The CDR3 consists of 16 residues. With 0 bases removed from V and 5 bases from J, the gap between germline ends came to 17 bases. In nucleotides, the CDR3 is TGTGCCAGCAGCGTAGGGTCGGTAGGGGGTTTGGAGACCCAGTACTTC. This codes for CASSVGSVGGLETQYF.

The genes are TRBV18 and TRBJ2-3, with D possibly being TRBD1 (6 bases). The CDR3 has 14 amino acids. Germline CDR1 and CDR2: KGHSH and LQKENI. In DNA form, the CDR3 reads TGTCAATCACGGGACAATACTGCAGGGGATACGCAGTATTTT. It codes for CQSRDNTAGDTQYF.

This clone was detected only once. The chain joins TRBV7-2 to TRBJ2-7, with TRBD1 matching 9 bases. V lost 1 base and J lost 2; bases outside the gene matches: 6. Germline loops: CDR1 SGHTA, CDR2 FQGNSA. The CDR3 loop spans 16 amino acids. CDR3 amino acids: CASSLGGTGFTYEQYF. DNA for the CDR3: TGTGCCAGCAGCTTAGGGGGGACAGGGTTTACCTACGAGCAGTACTTC.

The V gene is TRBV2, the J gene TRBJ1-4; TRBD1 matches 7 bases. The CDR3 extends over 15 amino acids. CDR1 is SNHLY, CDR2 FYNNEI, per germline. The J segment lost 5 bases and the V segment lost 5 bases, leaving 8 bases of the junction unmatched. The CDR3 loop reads CASSPGDRKNEKLFF. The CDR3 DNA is TGTGCCAGCAGTCCCGGGGACAGAAAAAATGAAAAACTGTTTTTT.

CDR3 coding DNA: TGTGCCAGCAGCCAAGAGAGGCTAGCGGGAGGGCCCACCGGGGAGCTGTTTTTT. It encodes CASSQERLAGGPTGELFF. The chain is built from TRBV4-2 and TRBJ2-2; 12 bases match TRBD2. The V and J ends lost 0 bases and 4 bases, in that order; junction bases with no gene match: 6. Germline lookup yields CDR1 LGHNA and CDR2 YNFKEQ. The CDR3 spans 18 residues.

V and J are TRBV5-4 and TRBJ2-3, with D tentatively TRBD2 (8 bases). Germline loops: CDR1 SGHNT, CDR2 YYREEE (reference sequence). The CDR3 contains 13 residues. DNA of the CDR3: TGTGCTACCCTATCGGGAGGGGGCGATACGCAGTATTTT. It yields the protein CATLSGGGDTQYF. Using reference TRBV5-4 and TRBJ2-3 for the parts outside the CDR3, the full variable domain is ETGVTQSPTHLIKTRGQQVTLRCSSQSGHNTVSWYQQALGQGPQFIFQYYREEENGRGNFPPRFSGLQFPNYSSELNVNALELDDSALYLCATLSGGGDTQYFGPGTRLTVL.